Sequencing of this T cell receptor (beta chain) was carried out in a study of T cell repertoires in cytomegalovirus infection. As regards this clonotype: Its antigen remains unidentified. At one end, the junction sequence differs from germline, possibly due to a read error.

A single record per CDR3 protein comes from TCRdb applying MiXCR to the reads. This sample has around 750,000 distinct CDR3 sequences, with 30% to 35% found just once. This CDR3 comprises 16 residues. Germline CDR1 SSHAT, CDR2 FNYEAQ (reference sequence). This sequence originates from a human donor in good health (CMV status not recorded). Some clones in this sample may be carry-over from other donors' samples. The sample was cultured CD8+ T cells from PBMCs, taken from culture after CMV antigen stimulation. The chain employs TRBV7-7 and TRBJ2-2; possible D gene TRBD2, 6 bases. The CDR3 sequence: CASSLALPWGAGELFF. Here the CDR3 DNA reads TGTGCTAGCAGCTTAGCGTTACCTTGGGGGGCCGGGGAGCTGTTTTTT. Full variable domain (remainder filled in from reference TRBV7-7 and TRBJ2-2): GAGVSQSPRYKVTKRGQDVTLRCDPISSHATLYWYQQALGQGPEFLTYFNYEAQPDKSGLPSDRFSAERPEGSISTLTIQRTEQRDSAMYRCASSLALPWGAGELFFGEGSRLTVL.